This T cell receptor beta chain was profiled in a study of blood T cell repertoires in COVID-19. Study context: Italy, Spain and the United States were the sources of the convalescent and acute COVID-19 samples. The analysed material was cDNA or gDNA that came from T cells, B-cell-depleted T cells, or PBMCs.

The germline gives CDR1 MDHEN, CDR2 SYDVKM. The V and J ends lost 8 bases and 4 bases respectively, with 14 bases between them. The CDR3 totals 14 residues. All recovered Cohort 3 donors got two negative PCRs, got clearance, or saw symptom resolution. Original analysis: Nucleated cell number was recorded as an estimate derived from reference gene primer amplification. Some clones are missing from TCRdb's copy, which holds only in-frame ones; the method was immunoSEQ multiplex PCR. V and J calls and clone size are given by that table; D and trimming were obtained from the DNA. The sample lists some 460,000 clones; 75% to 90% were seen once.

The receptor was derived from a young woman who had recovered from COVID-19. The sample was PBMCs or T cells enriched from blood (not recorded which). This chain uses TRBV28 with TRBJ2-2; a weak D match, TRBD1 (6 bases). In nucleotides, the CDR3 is TGTGCCAGCGCCGGGGTAGGGGGCACCGGGGAGCTGTTTTTT. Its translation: CASAGVGGTGELFF.